This T cell receptor beta chain was found in a study of blood T cell repertoires in COVID-19. Study information: COVID-19 samples from acute and convalescent phases originated in the United States, Italy and Spain.

In the source study's methods: Quantification of nucleated cells was approximated via reference gene primer amplification. Profiled with immunoSEQ multiplex PCR; TCRdb holds only in-frame clones, not every one. D and trimming come from the DNA, and the V and J calls and clone size come from that table. Of about 76,000 clones in the sample, more than 75% are singletons; the top ten hold approximately 12%. Material for sequencing was peripheral blood. This receptor was identified in a human donor in a cohort sampled during active COVID-19.

The CDR3 DNA follows: TGTGCCAGCAGCTTTTACAGGTACGAGCAGTACTTC. Translation gives CASSFYRYEQYF. The chain recombines TRBV5-8 with TRBJ2-7; a possible D gene is TRBD1 (5 bases). V was trimmed by 2 bases and J by 4 bases, leaving 7 bases between them. This CDR3 has 12 residues. The germline V gene has CDR1 SGHTS and CDR2 YDEGEE.